This T cell receptor beta chain was sequenced for a study of blood T cell repertoires in COVID-19. Overall study context: Samples came from the United States, Italy and Spain, spanning acute and convalescent COVID-19. PBMCs, B-cell-depleted T cells, or T cells provided the cDNA or gDNA that made up the material.

As processed by the authors: Nucleated cell counts were estimated from reference gene primer amplification. Measured with immunoSEQ multiplex PCR; TCRdb has only the in-frame clones, and not every one. V and J calls plus clone size are reproduced from that table; the DNA served to infer D and trimming. The table has approximately 210,000 clones, under 90% seen once; the top ten hold around 20%. V lost 2 bases to trimming and J lost 3 bases, with 15 bases between them. The CDR3 is 16 amino acids. Germline-derived CDR1 and CDR2 are SGDLS and YYNGEE. Sample: peripheral blood. This clonotype originated in a man in his thirties or forties with active or convalescent COVID-19. The V call is TRBV9, the J call TRBJ1-3; no clear D gene. The CDR3 reads CASSVMGSSGGNTIYF. In DNA, the CDR3 is TGTGCCAGCAGCGTGATGGGATCCAGCGGTGGAAACACCATATATTTT.